This entry lists 8 T cell receptor beta chains sequenced from one sample in a study of Graves' ophthalmopathy and Graves' hyperthyroidism. Investigators amplified TCR beta CDR3 regions from RNA transcripts. Following a first-round RT-PCR that used HTBI primers, a second-round multiplex PCR was carried out. TCRdb called the multiplex PCR reads again in MiXCR, with one record for every CDR3 protein. The sample lists roughly 600,000 distinct CDR3 sequences; 39% were seen once. Sample: peripheral blood or thyroid tissue (not recorded which). The source of these receptors is an adult man with Graves' hyperthyroidism.

The chain has TRBV14 and TRBJ2-1; unclear D gene. Germline lookup yields CDR1 SGHDN and CDR2 FVKESK. This CDR3 spans 13 amino acids. Trimming cost V 5 bases and J 12 bases, with 17 bases left between them. CDR3 residues: CASSYGLSPLQFF. CDR3 nucleotide sequence: TGTGCCAGCAGCTATGGCCTGTCTCCGTTGCAGTTCTTC.

This clonotype was recorded many times. The chain joins TRBV7-2 to TRBJ1-2, with D perhaps matching TRBD1 (5 bases). Looked up from germline, CDR1 is SGHTA and CDR2 is FQGNSA. V lost 5 bases, J lost 0 bases, and 19 bases lay in between. The length of the CDR3 is 17 residues. The CDR3 region is CASSTLNRGTTNYGYTF. In nucleotides, the CDR3 is TGTGCCAGCAGCACACTTAACAGAGGGACTACTAACTATGGCTACACCTTC.

The rearrangement links TRBV5-1 to TRBJ1-4; 12 bases line up with TRBD1. The CDR3 loop spans 17 amino acids. The ends lost 2 bases at V and 5 bases at J; junction bases unmatched: 7. Germline V gene sequence: CDR1 SGHRS, CDR2 YFSETQ. Written as DNA, the CDR3 is TGCGCCAGCAGCTTAACCGGGACAGGGGGCGAAAATGAAAAACTGTTTTTT. This gives the protein CASSLTGTGGENEKLFF.

This clonotype has a count of ten or more. The chain combines TRBV7-3 with TRBJ1-6; 9 bases fit TRBD1. Per germline, CDR1 SGHTA and CDR2 FQGTGA. The J segment lost 9 bases and the V segment lost 2 bases, leaving 5 bases of the junction unmatched. CDR3 length: 15 amino acids. The CDR3 loop reads CASSLEGTGSSPLHF. The DNA for the CDR3 is TGTGCCAGCAGCTTAGAAGGGACAGGGTCTTCACCCCTCCACTTT.

With respect to this clonotype: A read error may be the cause here, since a much bigger clone is one base away. The chain uses TRBV19 and TRBJ2-6; tentative D call: TRBD1 (6 bases). CDR3 length: 19 amino acids. Germline CDR1 LNHDA, CDR2 SQIVND (reference sequence). CDR3 sequence: CASSMATTGHSPGANVLAF. In DNA, the CDR3 is TGTGCCAGTAGTATGGCCACCACAGGGCACTCCCCTGGGGCCAACGTCCTGGCTTTC. Full variable domain (missing parts from reference TRBV19 and TRBJ2-6): DGGITQSPKYLFRKEGQNVTLSCEQNLNHDAMYWYRQDPGQGLRLIYYSQIVNDFQKGDIAEGYSVSREKKESFPLTVTSAQKNPTAFYLCASSMATTGHSPGANVLAFGAGSRLTVL.

This clonotype was detected ten times or more. The genes are TRBV20-1 and TRBJ2-7; D remains unclear. The CDR3 has 13 residues. V lost 3 bases and J lost 0, with 9 bases in between. In germline, CDR1 is DFQATT, CDR2 SNEGSKA (reference sequence). Here the CDR3 reads CSASGPDSYEQYF. The CDR3 DNA sequence: TGCAGTGCTAGCGGACCGGACTCCTACGAGCAGTACTTC.

The chain joins TRBV20-1 to TRBJ2-5, with 12 bases aligning to TRBD2. Losses at the gene ends were 5 bases for V and 4 bases for J; bases not matched to a gene: 5. The CDR3 spans 14 residues. Germline V gives CDR1 DFQATT, CDR2 SNEGSKA (reference sequence). The chain's CDR3 is CSAGLAGLGETQYF. The CDR3 DNA reads as TGCAGTGCTGGACTAGCGGGACTGGGAGAGACCCAGTACTTC.

This clonotype was seen at least ten times. The chain combines TRBV9 with TRBJ2-7; no firm D call. The V gene lost 1 base and the J gene lost 3 bases, with 11 bases spanning the gap. This CDR3 region has 14 residues. Germline CDR1 is SGDLS and CDR2 is YYNGEE. The DNA of the CDR3 is TGTGCCAGCAGCGTAAAGCCAGGAGTCTACGAGCAGTACTTC. Amino acid sequence: CASSVKPGVYEQYF.